A selection of T cell receptor beta chains follows, all from one sample in a study of blood T cell repertoires in COVID-19. Clones were sequenced by immunoSEQ multiplex PCR, and TCRdb holds only the in-frame ones, with some missing. This sample has roughly 140,000 clones; approximately 84% occur once, and the top ten carry about 1.9%. Sequenced sample: peripheral blood. Every receptor here comes from a woman aged 55-70 years with acute or convalescent COVID-19. The CDR3 runs from the conserved cysteine through the conserved F or W. D genes are given only for firm matches. Clone size is stated in some rows and not others, as once, few, many or a class when expanded.

CDR3nt,CDR3aa,v_gene,j_gene,abundance,d_gene
TGTGCCATCAGTGGAACCGGGACACTTCCTTACAATGAGCAGTTCTTC,CAISGTGTLPYNEQFF,TRBV10-3,TRBJ2-1,-,-
TGTGCCAGCAGCTTAGGGCAGGGGCTCCTATACGAGCAGTACTTC,CASSLGQGLLYEQYF,TRBV11-2,TRBJ2-7,-,-
TGTGCCAGCAGTGCCCCCGGACTGCACACCGGGGAGCTGTTTTTT,CASSAPGLHTGELFF,TRBV25-1,TRBJ2-2,-,-
TGTGCCAGCAGCCATAGCGGGAGGGCCAACGAGCAGTACTTC,CASSHSGRANEQYF,TRBV28,TRBJ2-7,once,TRBD2
TGTGCCAGCTCACCAACCAGGGGGCCCTCCTACGAGCAGTACTTC,CASSPTRGPSYEQYF,TRBV18,TRBJ2-7,once,TRBD1
TGTGCCTGGAGTAGGGCCACAGGCTCCTACAATGAGCAGTTCTTC,CAWSRATGSYNEQFF,TRBV30,TRBJ2-1,-,-
TGTGCCAGCGGCAGAAATTCGGGACTAGCGGGAGCCGAGCAGTACTTC,CASGRNSGLAGAEQYF,TRBV28,TRBJ2-7,-,TRBD2
TGTGCCAGTAGTATAGAAGCCAGGGCCTCCGAGCAGTACTTC,CASSIEARASEQYF,TRBV19,TRBJ2-7,once,-
TGCGCCAGCAGTTCGGGACAGGGTACAGATACGCAGTATTTT,CASSSGQGTDTQYF,TRBV10-1,TRBJ2-3,-,TRBD1
TGCAGCGTTGAAGATCCCCGGACAGGAGGATATGGCTACACCTTC,CSVEDPRTGGYGYTF,TRBV29-1,TRBJ1-2,-,TRBD1
TGTGCCAGCAGTTTACTAGCGGGAGGATACAATGAGCAGTTCTTC,CASSLLAGGYNEQFF,TRBV27,TRBJ2-1,-,TRBD2
TGCAGTGCTAGTGAGGGCTATAGCAATCAGCCCCAGCATTTT,CSASEGYSNQPQHF,TRBV20-1,TRBJ1-5,once,-
TGTGCCAGCAGTTTAACAGGGTTCCCCTACAATGAGCAGTTCTTC,CASSLTGFPYNEQFF,TRBV27,TRBJ2-1,few,-
TGTGCCAGCAGTTTCACAGGGGGCTGGACGCAGTATTTT,CASSFTGGWTQYF,TRBV27,TRBJ2-3,-,TRBD1
TGTGCCAGCTCACGATCGACTAGCGGGAACACCGGGGAGCTGTTTTTT,CASSRSTSGNTGELFF,TRBV18,TRBJ2-2,-,TRBD2
TGCAGCGTTGTCTCCCCAATAGGGGCCTACGAGCAGTACTTC,CSVVSPIGAYEQYF,TRBV29-1,TRBJ2-7,-,-
TGTGCCATCAGTGAAAGACTAGCGGGCGGGCCCGACAATGAGCAGTTCTTC,CAISERLAGGPDNEQFF,TRBV10-3,TRBJ2-1,-,TRBD2
TGTGCCAGCGAGTCAGGGGTTCGGAACACTGAAGCTTTCTTT,CASESGVRNTEAFF,TRBV5-4,TRBJ1-1,-,-
TGCGCCAGCAGCTTGTATCAGGGGACTAGCGGGAGCAATGAGCAGTTCTTC,CASSLYQGTSGSNEQFF,TRBV5-1,TRBJ2-1,-,TRBD2
TGTGCCAGCAGCTCCGATCTCACTAGCGGGATCATTTATAGGGATGAGCAGTTCTTC,CASSSDLTSGIIYRDEQFF,TRBV7-6,TRBJ2-1,-,TRBD2
TGCAGTGCTAGTCGTTTGGCTAGCGGGAGGTACAATGAGCAGTTCTTC,CSASRLASGRYNEQFF,TRBV20-1,TRBJ2-1,-,TRBD2
TGTGCCAGCAGTTCAAGAGGGGGTCCAACCACATTCTTCGAGCAGTACTTC,CASSSRGGPTTFFEQYF,TRBV27,TRBJ2-7,-,-
TGTGCCATCAGTGAGTTAATGGGGACAGGACCCTACGAGCAGTACTTC,CAISELMGTGPYEQYF,TRBV10-3,TRBJ2-7,-,TRBD1
TGTGCCAGCAGCCCGACAGGGGACACCGGGGAGCTGTTTTTT,CASSPTGDTGELFF,TRBV14,TRBJ2-2,-,TRBD1
TGTGCCAGCACCCCTAGCGGGGGTTACAATGAGCAGTTCTTC,CASTPSGGYNEQFF,TRBV7-6,TRBJ2-1,-,TRBD2
TGTGCCAGCAGCCAAGAAGCGGGAGCCACAGATACGCAGTATTTT,CASSQEAGATDTQYF,TRBV3-1/TRBV3-2,TRBJ2-3,-,TRBD2
TGTGCCAGCAGCGTAACAGGAGACACCGGGGAGCTGTTTTTT,CASSVTGDTGELFF,TRBV9,TRBJ2-2,-,-
TGTGCCAGCAGTTTACCCCAGGACACCACAACTAATGAAAAACTGTTTTTT,CASSLPQDTTTNEKLFF,TRBV28,TRBJ1-4,-,-